This entry lists 22 T cell receptor beta chains sequenced from one sample in a study of cytomegalovirus exposure and HLA in healthy donors. 13 Jbeta primers and 60 Vbeta primers were used for the PCR. Sequenced by immunoSEQ multiplex PCR; TCRdb stores in-frame clones only, minus some. The repertoire has fewer than 140,000 clones, under 80% of them found once; the top ten carry 3.5% to 4%. The specimen was PBMCs. The receptors come from a man aged 60-69 years in good health and CMV-seronegative.

This clone was picked up a small number of times. The V and J genes are TRBV11-2 and TRBJ2-3, with 7 bases that match TRBD1. The CDR3 totals 14 residues. Germline V gives CDR1 SGHAT, CDR2 FQNNGV. With V trimmed by 10 bases and J by 2 bases, 9 bases remained unmatched. CDR3 nucleotides: TGTGCCATCCGGGACAGTTTTTCCACAGATACGCAGTATTTT. Translated, it gives CAIRDSFSTDTQYF.

J is TRBJ1-6 and V is TRBV12-5; maybe TRBD1 (5 bases). The CDR3 runs 19 residues. Trimming left V 0 bases short and J 2 bases short, with 17 bases between. Germline CDR1 is LGHNT and CDR2 is FRNRAP. The CDR3 region has the DNA TGTGCTAGTGGTTTGGTACAGGATGGCACAATCACCTATAATTCACCCCTCCACTTT. Its protein product is CASGLVQDGTITYNSPLHF. The whole variable domain, remainder taken from reference TRBV12-5 and TRBJ1-6, is DARVTQTPRHKVTEMGQEVTMRCQPILGHNTVFWYRQTMMQGLELLAYFRNRAPLDDSGMPKDRFSAEMPDATLATLKIQPSEPRDSAVYFCASGLVQDGTITYNSPLHFGNGTRLTVT.

This clone was detected only once. The J gene is TRBJ1-1, the V gene TRBV7-2, with unresolved D. The V gene's germline CDR1 is SGHTA and CDR2 FQGNSA. The CDR3 length is 14 residues. The germline V and J ends were trimmed by 5 bases and 0 bases, with 10 bases remaining between them. In DNA, the CDR3 is TGTGCCAGCAGCATCGGGATTTTGAACACTGAAGCTTTCTTT. This encodes CASSIGILNTEAFF.

CDR3 protein: CASSAPDLGQGTNEQYF. CDR3 sequence (DNA): TGTGCCAGCAGCGCGCCCGATCTTGGACAGGGGACTAACGAGCAGTACTTC. The V gene is TRBV9, the J gene TRBJ2-7; 9 bases are a match to TRBD1. The CDR3 is 17 amino acids. After removal of 3 bases from V and 5 bases from J, the junction contained 15 bases not matched to a gene. The V gene's germline CDR1 is SGDLS and CDR2 YYNGEE.

The CDR3 region has the DNA TGCGCCAGCAGCTTTCAGCAGGGGGCCGCTGAAGCTTTCTTT. It yields the protein CASSFQQGAAEAFF. This chain uses TRBV5-1 with TRBJ1-1; 8 bases fit TRBD1. Germline lookup yields CDR1 SGHRS and CDR2 YFSETQ. The CDR3 has 14 residues. V dropped 2 bases and J dropped 6; count of bases not matched to a gene: 6.

The J gene is TRBJ2-2, the V gene TRBV5-1; 7 bases are a match to TRBD1. The CDR3 has 14 residues. Germline-derived CDR1 and CDR2 are SGHRS and YFSETQ. V gave up 5 bases and J gave up 5 bases; unmatched junction bases: 6. CDR3 sequence (DNA): TGCGCCAGCAGTCAGGGACAGACTACCGGGGAGCTGTTTTTT. Its translation is CASSQGQTTGELFF.

V and J are TRBV7-2 and TRBJ1-1, with D tentatively TRBD1 (5 bases). V shed 4 bases and J shed 1 base, with 13 bases lying between them. The germline V gene encodes CDR1 SGHTA and CDR2 FQGNSA. The CDR3 loop spans 15 amino acids. CDR3 bases: TGTGCCAGCAGCTCAGCCGGGACTGCGAACACTGAAGCTTTCTTT. Its translation is CASSSAGTANTEAFF. The whole variable domain, filled in from reference TRBV7-2 and TRBJ1-1, reads GAGVSQSPSNKVTEKGKDVELRCDPISGHTALYWYRQSLGQGLEFLIYFQGNSAPDKSGLPSDRFSAERTGGSVSTLTIQRTQQEDSAVYLCASSSAGTANTEAFFGQGTRLTVV.

The V gene is TRBV25-1, the J gene TRBJ2-2, with D perhaps matching TRBD2 (6 bases). Per germline, CDR1 MGHDK and CDR2 SYGVNS. The CDR3 has 15 residues. The V gene lost 3 bases and the J gene lost 6 bases, with 14 bases spanning the gap. The CDR3 reads CASSDSRGLSGELFF. Written as DNA, the CDR3 is TGTGCCAGCAGTGATTCGCGGGGCCTATCCGGGGAGCTGTTTTTT. Full variable domain (rest looked up from reference TRBV25-1 and TRBJ2-2): EADIYQTPRYLVIGTGKKITLECSQTMGHDKMYWYQQDPGMELHLIHYSYGVNSTEKGDLSSESTVSRIRTEHFPLTLESARPSHTSQYLCASSDSRGLSGELFFGEGSRLTVL.

This clone was recorded only once. The V and J genes are TRBV9 and TRBJ1-2; D remains ambiguous. Trimming shortened V by 3 bases and J by 2 bases, and 11 bases separated the two germline ends. CDR1 is SGDLS, CDR2 YYNGEE, per germline. The CDR3 extends over 14 amino acids. The DNA of the CDR3 is TGTGCCAGCAGCGCCTCAATCGGGAACTATGGCTACACCTTC. It encodes CASSASIGNYGYTF.

The genes are TRBV20-1 and TRBJ1-2, with a tentative D call TRBD1 (5 bases). This CDR3 is 11 amino acids long. Germline loops: CDR1 DFQATT, CDR2 SNEGSKA (reference sequence). Trimming pared 4 bases from V and 7 bases from J, leaving 10 bases between. The CDR3 nucleotides are TGCAGTGCTACAGGGTTGGGTGGCTACACCTTC. The encoded protein is CSATGLGGYTF.

The chain employs TRBV12-1 and TRBJ1-3; TRBD1, as called in the table, went unchecked against the DNA. TRBV12-1 is deemed a pseudogene. The CDR3 loop spans 14 amino acids. This CDR3 is CASSLTGSGNTIYF. DNA for the CDR3: TGTGCCAGCAGCTTGACAGGGTCTGGAAACACCATATATTTT.

V usage is TRBV7-9 and J usage is TRBJ2-5; TRBD1 is a possible D gene (5 bases). Between the trimmed V and J ends, which lost 5 bases and 6 bases, there was a span of 10 bases. The CDR3 is 12 amino acids. Looked up from germline, CDR1 is SEHNR and CDR2 is FQNEAQ (reference sequence). The CDR3 protein is CASSADRKTQYF. In DNA, the CDR3 is TGTGCCAGCAGCGCAGACAGAAAGACCCAGTACTTC.

The chain carries TRBV27 and TRBJ1-2; weak D call: TRBD1 (5 bases). This CDR3 has 14 amino acids. V shed 6 bases and J shed 0 bases, with 11 bases lying between them. Germline V gives CDR1 MNHEY, CDR2 SMNVEV (reference sequence). The DNA for the CDR3 is TGTGCCAGCAGATCGGGGGGTTCTAACTATGGCTACACCTTC. The encoded protein is CASRSGGSNYGYTF.

This clone was observed a few times. The genes are TRBV6-1 and TRBJ1-2, with D maybe TRBD1 (5 bases). This CDR3 region has 14 residues. V gave up 2 bases and J gave up 4 bases, with 11 bases separating them. From germline, CDR1 is MNHNS and CDR2 SASEGT. This CDR3 reads CASSERAGVYGYTF. CDR3 nucleotide sequence: TGTGCCAGCAGTGAAAGGGCGGGGGTCTATGGCTACACCTTC.

The CDR3 loop reads CASIRTGAASYEQYV. The CDR3 DNA is TGTGCCAGCATCCGGACAGGGGCGGCTTCCTACGAGCAGTACGTC. The chain is built from TRBV6-1 and TRBJ2-7; TRBD1 agrees at 9 bases. The CDR3 length is 15 residues. Trimming took 7 bases from V and 1 from J; bases not matched to a gene: 8. The germline V gene has CDR1 MNHNS and CDR2 SASEGT.

V and J are TRBV4-2 and TRBJ1-2; D is ambiguous. The germline CDR1 and CDR2 sequences are LGHNA and YNFKEQ. The V gene lost 0 bases and the J gene lost 5 bases, with 7 bases spanning the gap. This CDR3 region has 13 residues. CDR3 sequence: CASSQDKQYGYTF. CDR3 in DNA: TGTGCCAGCAGCCAAGATAAACAGTATGGCTACACCTTC.

In its sample, this clone was seen once. The chain links TRBV7-6 to TRBJ2-2; 7 nucleotides line up with TRBD1. Germline CDR1 reads SGHVS; CDR2 reads FNYEAQ. The V gene end was trimmed by 3 bases and the J gene end by 3 bases; junction bases not matched to a gene: 7. The CDR3 contains 16 residues. CDR3 in amino acids: CASSFSGQIDTGELFF. The CDR3 bases are TGTGCCAGCAGCTTTTCGGGACAGATAGACACCGGGGAGCTGTTTTTT.

The rearrangement uses TRBV18 and TRBJ2-2; D is unclear. This CDR3 region has 15 residues. Germline loops: CDR1 KGHSH, CDR2 LQKENI. Trimming took off 3 bases at V and 0 bases at J, with 8 bases between the two ends. CDR3 DNA sequence: TGTGCCAGCTCACCTCCTAGTACGAACACCGGGGAGCTGTTTTTT. It translates to CASSPPSTNTGELFF.

The chain couples TRBV18 to TRBJ2-2; 11 nucleotides line up with TRBD1. This CDR3 is 17 amino acids long. Germline loops: CDR1 KGHSH, CDR2 LQKENI. J was trimmed by 6 bases and V by 5 bases; bases with no gene match: 11. The CDR3 reads CASSGRPPGQGAGELFF. The CDR3 DNA reads TGTGCCAGCTCAGGTCGGCCGCCGGGACAGGGGGCCGGGGAGCTGTTTTTT.

The chain is built from TRBV5-8 and TRBJ1-2, with D possibly TRBD1 on 6 matching bases. The CDR3 has 13 amino acids. CDR1 is SGHTS and CDR2 is YDEGEE in the germline V gene. V was shortened by 4 bases and J by 4 bases, with 11 bases between the two germline ends. CDR3 amino acids: CASSPGQIYGYTF. The CDR3, as DNA: TGTGCCAGCAGCCCCGGACAGATCTATGGCTACACCTTC.

This clone was found once. As DNA, the CDR3 is TGTGCCATCGGAGGACTGCTCCAAGAGACCCAGTACTTC. This gives the protein CAIGGLLQETQYF. The rearrangement joins TRBV10-3 to TRBJ2-5; D is perhaps TRBD2 (5 bases). Germline CDR1 ENHRY, CDR2 SYGVKD. Trimming took off 8 bases at V and 1 base at J, with 11 bases between the two ends. This CDR3 has 13 amino acids.

In regard to this clone: One end of the junction does not line up with germline, which may come from a read error. The chain couples TRBV7-9 to TRBJ1-4; D is ambiguous. Germline values: CDR1 SEHNR, CDR2 FQNEAQ (reference sequence). This CDR3 comprises 15 residues. In nucleotides, the CDR3 is TGTTCCAGCAGACCCGGGGTGGGAGCCAATGAAAAACTGTTTTTT. Encoded protein: CSSRPGVGANEKLFF.